Each of the 31 T cell receptor beta chains below was sequenced from the same sample in a study of T cells after yellow fever vaccination. TCRdb re-analysed the 5' RACE reads in MiXCR, keeping a single row per CDR3 protein. The sample holds 310,000 or so distinct CDR3 sequences; 6.8% are singletons and the top ten take 18%. The sequences come from PBMCs, collected roughly 46 days after the first yellow fever vaccination. These receptors were taken from a man aged 18 to 30 who received the YFV17D yellow fever vaccine.

This clonotype was counted many times. This chain connects TRBV12-3 or TRBV12-4 to TRBJ2-1; 8 bases are shared with TRBD1. The V segment lost 5 bases and the J segment 6 bases; nucleotides outside the gene matches: 6. The CDR3 contains 14 residues. CDR3 sequence (DNA): TGTGCCAGCAGTGGGGACAGGCCTCTCAATGAGCAGTTCTTC. Translation gives CASSGDRPLNEQFF.

V gene TRBV19 combines with J gene TRBJ2-2; 7 bases align to TRBD1. Germline V gives CDR1 LNHDA, CDR2 SQIVND (reference sequence). There are 14 residues in the CDR3. The trim removed 7 bases at V and 1 base at J, leaving 3 bases unmatched. This chain's CDR3 is CASTRTGNTGELFF. The CDR3 coding sequence is TGTGCCAGTACCAGGACAGGGAACACCGGGGAGCTGTTTTTT. The complete variable domain, with remaining parts taken from reference TRBV19 and TRBJ2-2, reads DGGITQSPKYLFRKEGQNVTLSCEQNLNHDAMYWYRQDPGQGLRLIYYSQIVNDFQKGDIAEGYSVSREKKESFPLTVTSAQKNPTAFYLCASTRTGNTGELFFGEGSRLTVL.

Many counts were recorded for this clonotype. The V and J genes are TRBV5-1 and TRBJ2-2, with 11 bases that match TRBD1. CDR3 length: 15 residues. After removal of 9 bases from V and 7 bases from J, the junction contained 11 bases not matched to a gene. Germline V gene data show CDR1 as SGHRS and CDR2 as YFSETQ. The CDR3 sequence is CATADRGLTNGELFF. CDR3 DNA sequence: TGCGCCACCGCGGACAGGGGGCTTACGAACGGGGAGCTGTTTTTT.

This clonotype was seen a handful of times. This chain uses TRBV7-6 with TRBJ2-7, with 9 bases that match TRBD1. The CDR3 is 15 amino acids. V lost 4 bases and J lost 2; bases outside the gene matches: 6. Germline V gives CDR1 SGHVS, CDR2 FNYEAQ. The CDR3 DNA reads TGTGCCAGCAGCTGGGGACAGGGAATGGCCTACGAGCAGTACGTC. Amino acids: CASSWGQGMAYEQYV.

The V gene is TRBV5-1, the J gene TRBJ2-1, with 9 bases that match TRBD1. Germline trimming cut 4 bases from V and 3 bases from J; bases unmatched to any gene: 11. CDR3 size: 17 residues. Per the germline V gene, CDR1 is SGHRS and CDR2 is YFSETQ. The CDR3 sequence is CASSHTGRDRVYNEQFF. The CDR3 region has the DNA TGCGCCAGCAGCCACACTGGGCGGGACAGGGTCTACAATGAGCAGTTCTTC.

This clonotype has just a few counts. The CDR3, as DNA: TGCGCCAGCAGCTGGGGCCCCCGACAGCTTGGAAACTATGGCTACACCTTC. As protein: CASSWGPRQLGNYGYTF. The chain employs TRBV5-1 and TRBJ1-2, with TRBD1 as a possible D gene (5 bases). The V gene lost 3 bases and the J gene lost 2 bases, with 20 bases spanning the gap. Germline V CDR1 and CDR2: SGHRS, YFSETQ. This CDR3 contains 17 residues.

The DNA of the CDR3 is TGCGCCAGCAGTACCCTCGTGGAGTCTCCTCAGCATTTT. This encodes CASSTLVESPQHF. The rearrangement joins TRBV10-2 to TRBJ1-5, with D unclear. The CDR3 is 13 residues long. Trimming stripped 5 bases from V and 13 bases from J, with 18 bases between. Germline V CDR1 and CDR2: WSHSY, SAAADI.

This clonotype was counted a few times. The chain recombines TRBV5-6 with TRBJ1-2, with D maybe TRBD1 (5 bases). The V and J ends lost 1 base and 8 bases respectively, with 15 bases between them. CDR3 size: 14 residues. Germline V gene sequence: CDR1 SGHDT, CDR2 YYEEEE. The CDR3 DNA sequence: TGTGCCAGCAGCTTGTCATCCTCGGGGGACGGCTACACCTTC. Translated: CASSLSSSGDGYTF.

This sequence joins TRBV6-2 or TRBV6-3 and TRBJ2-5, with 11 bases matching TRBD2. The CDR3 runs 16 residues. Trimming cost V 7 bases and J 5 bases; bases outside gene matches: 12. Per germline, CDR1 MNHEY and CDR2 SVGEGT. CDR3 loop: CASTSLRLAGSETQYF. Written as DNA, the CDR3 is TGTGCCAGCACCTCTCTTAGACTAGCGGGGTCGGAGACCCAGTACTTC.

The V and J genes are TRBV24-1 and TRBJ1-2, with 8 bases aligning to TRBD1. CDR1 and CDR2 from the germline V gene are KGHDR and SFDVKD. With V trimmed by 4 bases and J by 5 bases, 5 bases remained unmatched. This CDR3 spans 14 amino acids. The CDR3 bases are TGTGCCACCAGTGACGGACAGGGAAGATATGGCTACACCTTC. Its translation: CATSDGQGRYGYTF.

This clonotype showed up many times. The CDR3 region has the DNA TGCGCCAGCAGCTCCGGGACAGCACTCCAAGAGACCCAGTACTTC. It translates to CASSSGTALQETQYF. The J gene is TRBJ2-5, the V gene TRBV5-1; TRBD1 matches at 7 bases. This CDR3 comprises 15 residues. Germline V gene lookup returns CDR1 SGHRS and CDR2 YFSETQ. V was clipped by 3 bases and J by 1 base; unmatched bases: 6.

This clonotype was counted between two and nine times. The V gene is TRBV4-1, the J gene TRBJ2-3; 8 bases are shared with TRBD2. V lost 0 bases to trimming and J lost 2 bases; unmatched junction nucleotides: 10. The length of the CDR3 is 18 residues. Germline lookup yields CDR1 MGHRA and CDR2 YSYEKL. The CDR3, as DNA: TGCGCCAGCAGCCAAGATAGTGGGGCAGCGGGAGACACAGATACGCAGTATTTT. Amino acid sequence: CASSQDSGAAGDTDTQYF.

The chain combines TRBV5-1 with TRBJ2-7; D gene ambiguous. Trimming removed 2 bases from V and 1 base from J, with 7 bases in between. The CDR3 runs 13 residues. Per germline, CDR1 SGHRS and CDR2 YFSETQ. The CDR3 DNA is TGCGCCAGCAGCTTTTCTGAATCCTACGAGCAGTACGTC. This translates into CASSFSESYEQYV.

This chain links TRBV7-2 with TRBJ1-3; no reliable D call. Germline CDR1 reads SGHTA; CDR2 reads FQGNSA. The CDR3 length is 16 residues. V was trimmed by 4 bases and J by 4 bases, leaving 17 bases between them. CDR3 bases: TGTGCCAGCAGCTCATATATACCCACCAGCGGAAACACCATATATTTT. Translation: CASSSYIPTSGNTIYF.

The chain combines TRBV12-3 or TRBV12-4 with TRBJ1-4, with 7 bases fitting TRBD1. V was pared by 5 bases and J by 7 bases, with 19 bases of the junction left unmatched. The CDR3 contains 18 residues. The CDR3 reads CASSIHTTGWQGGEKLFF. The CDR3 coding sequence is TGTGCCAGCAGTATTCATACGACAGGTTGGCAGGGGGGTGAAAAACTGTTTTTT.

V gene TRBV11-2 combines with J gene TRBJ2-7; no clear D. Germline CDR1 is SGHAT and CDR2 is FQNNGV. The V end was cut by 5 bases, the J end by 9 bases, with 20 bases between. The CDR3 contains 14 residues. DNA of the CDR3: TGTGCCAGCAGCGTCAGCCCCTCCGGTTTGGGGCAGTACTTC. Its translation is CASSVSPSGLGQYF. The whole variable domain, remainder taken from reference TRBV11-2 and TRBJ2-7, is EAGVAQSPRYKIIEKRQSVAFWCNPISGHATLYWYQQILGQGPKLLIQFQNNGVVDDSQLPKDRFSAERLKGVDSTLKIQPAKLEDSAVYLCASSVSPSGLGQYFGPGTRLTVT.

There are a few counts of this clonotype. The rearrangement links TRBV6-5 to TRBJ1-6; TRBD1 matches 7 bases. CDR3 length: 16 amino acids. In germline, CDR1 is MNHEY, CDR2 SVGAGI. V shed 0 bases, J shed 10 bases, and the junction held 9 bases outside the gene matches. The CDR3 bases are TGTGCCAGCAGTTACTCTCTTCAGGGGGGCGGGTCACCCCTCCACTTT. As protein: CASSYSLQGGGSPLHF.

The chain carries TRBV6-5 and TRBJ2-5; no clear D. The germline V gene has CDR1 MNHEY and CDR2 SVGAGI. This CDR3 contains 14 residues. The ends were cut back, 0 bases at V and 0 bases at J, with 5 bases in the middle. The CDR3 DNA reads TGTGCCAGCAGTTACTCGTCCTACCAAGAGACCCAGTACTTC. It codes for CASSYSSYQETQYF.

The V and J genes are TRBV5-1 and TRBJ2-5; 11 bases map to TRBD2. Per the germline V gene, CDR1 is SGHRS and CDR2 is YFSETQ. The CDR3 runs 15 residues. V lost 3 bases, J lost 5 bases, and 6 bases stayed unmatched. The CDR3 region is CASSSPTSGEETQYF. CDR3 nucleotides: TGCGCCAGCAGCTCCCCGACTAGCGGGGAGGAGACCCAGTACTTC.

There are many counts of this clonotype. The rearrangement joins TRBV2 to TRBJ2-7, with TRBD1 identical over 9 bases. The germline CDR1 and CDR2 sequences are SNHLY and FYNNEI. The CDR3 sequence is 14 residues long. V trimming: 1 base; J trimming: 2 bases; junction bases outside the gene matches: 0. This CDR3 is CASSEGTGAYEQYV. As DNA, the CDR3 is TGTGCCAGCAGTGAAGGGACAGGGGCCTACGAGCAGTACGTC.

This clonotype has ten or more counts. This CDR3 reads CASSYLGSNQPQHF. The CDR3 DNA is TGTGCCAGCAGCTATCTCGGTAGCAATCAGCCCCAGCATTTT. The V call is TRBV12-3 or TRBV12-4, the J call TRBJ1-5; D not certain. This CDR3 contains 14 residues. V was shortened by 6 bases and J by 0 bases, with 9 bases between the two germline ends.

The rearrangement joins TRBV5-1 to TRBJ2-2; D is uncertain. There are 14 residues in the CDR3. Per the germline V gene, CDR1 is SGHRS and CDR2 is YFSETQ. The germline V and J ends were trimmed by 1 base and 6 bases, with 10 bases remaining between them. CDR3 amino acids: CASSLSGSPGELFF. The CDR3 DNA is TGCGCCAGCAGCTTGTCTGGTAGTCCCGGGGAGCTGTTTTTT.

The chain recombines TRBV6-1 with TRBJ1-2; D is unresolved. CDR1 and CDR2 (germline): MNHNS, SASEGT. This CDR3 comprises 15 residues. V lost 6 bases and J lost 1, with 15 bases in between. The CDR3 loop is CASRPRGPINYGYTF. Here the CDR3 DNA reads TGTGCCAGCAGGCCCCGGGGTCCGATTAACTATGGCTACACCTTC.

The chain uses TRBV7-9 and TRBJ2-7; TRBD1 agrees at 10 bases. Germline assignment: CDR1 SEHNR and CDR2 FQNEAQ (reference sequence). The ends lost 0 bases at V and 7 bases at J; junction bases unmatched: 9. This CDR3 region has 16 residues. The CDR3 spells CASSLASGDRGREQYF. DNA for the CDR3: TGTGCCAGCAGCTTAGCCTCCGGGGACAGGGGTAGGGAGCAGTACTTC.

CDR3 coding DNA: TGTGCCAGCAGCAACCGGGACACCAACACCGGGGAGCTGTTTTTT. Protein: CASSNRDTNTGELFF. The chain links TRBV7-6 to TRBJ2-2; D may be TRBD1 (6 bases). The germline CDR1 and CDR2 sequences are SGHVS and FNYEAQ. This CDR3 has 15 residues. V shed 5 bases and J shed 2 bases, with 12 bases lying between them.

The V call is TRBV20-1, the J call TRBJ2-5, with 7 bases fitting TRBD1. The length of the CDR3 is 14 residues. The trim removed 5 bases at V and 1 base at J, leaving 7 bases unmatched. Germline loops: CDR1 DFQATT, CDR2 SNEGSKA (reference sequence). CDR3 loop: CSAPGQPSQETQYF. CDR3 sequence (DNA): TGCAGTGCTCCGGGACAGCCGAGCCAAGAGACCCAGTACTTC.

The gene calls are TRBV5-1 and TRBJ2-5, with a possible D match to TRBD2 (5 bases). The CDR3 is made up of 17 amino acids. Germline V CDR1 and CDR2: SGHRS, YFSETQ. The V end was cut by 2 bases, the J end by 5 bases, with 22 bases between. CDR3 amino acids: CASSLPGTLSRAETQYF. CDR3 coding DNA: TGCGCCAGCAGCTTACCGGGAACCCTCAGTCGGGCTGAGACCCAGTACTTC.

This clonotype was picked up a small number of times. Sequence at one end of the junction differs from germline and may be a read error. The chain recombines TRBV4-2 with TRBJ2-3; D is undetermined. The CDR3 covers 14 residues. The germline CDR1 and CDR2 sequences are LGHNA and YNFKEQ. The CDR3 is CASNQVSDTDTQYF. CDR3 sequence (DNA): TGTGCCAGCAACCAAGTCAGCGACACAGATACGCAGTATTTT.

This chain connects TRBV19 to TRBJ1-5; D unclear. The germline V and J ends were trimmed by 4 bases and 7 bases, with 8 bases remaining between them. This CDR3 contains 12 residues. The V gene's germline CDR1 is LNHDA and CDR2 SQIVND (reference sequence). This CDR3 is CASSTQHQPQHF. CDR3 in DNA: TGTGCCAGTAGTACGCAACACCAGCCCCAGCATTTT.

This clonotype has a handful of counts. This chain uses TRBV20-1 with TRBJ2-1; D might be TRBD1 (6 bases). Germline V gene data show CDR1 as DFQATT and CDR2 as SNEGSKA (reference sequence). This CDR3 spans 14 amino acids. Trimming removed 3 bases at V and 3 bases at J, with 12 bases between. The CDR3 spells CSARDPDSYNEQFF. The CDR3 coding sequence is TGCAGTGCTAGGGATCCGGACAGCTACAATGAGCAGTTCTTC.

The V call is TRBV6-1, the J call TRBJ2-1; unclear D gene. Trimming removed 8 bases at V and 4 bases at J, with 12 bases between. This CDR3 is built from 13 residues. CDR1 is MNHNS, CDR2 SASEGT, per germline. The CDR3 is CASRRSLYNEQFF. For the CDR3, the DNA is TGTGCCAGCCGCAGGAGTTTATACAATGAGCAGTTCTTC.